This paragraph reports one T cell receptor beta chain. The antigen remains unidentified. The sample is drawn from a study of cytomegalovirus exposure and HLA in healthy donors. Notes on the study in general: Follow-up analysis found HLA locus-dependent TCR association rates, highest for DRB1 and lowest for HLA-C. Previously analyzed data showed that most TCR beta V segments were productive at a frequency of about 87% or about 30%. It was reported that TCR beta sequences correctly inferred the HLA-A and HLA-B alleles for most subjects.

The PCR was carried out with 60 Vbeta primers and 13 Jbeta primers. Clones were sequenced by immunoSEQ multiplex PCR, and TCRdb holds only the in-frame ones, with some missing. The data contain over 150,000 clones, about 73% of them singletons. Germline V gene lookup returns CDR1 ENHRY and CDR2 SYGVKD. CDR3 length: 11 residues. The V end was cut by 6 bases, the J end by 3 bases, with 6 bases between. Source material: PBMCs. This chain uses TRBV10-3 with TRBJ2-7; no clear D gene. The clonotype comes from a woman between 50 and 59 years old in good health and CMV-seropositive. The CDR3 loop reads CAIRQIYEQYF. CDR3 sequence (DNA): TGTGCCATCAGACAGATCTACGAGCAGTACTTC.